This note documents a single T cell receptor beta chain sequence. Its antigen is unknown. This sample is part of a study of long-term antiretroviral therapy in people with HIV. General observations from the study: Clonal expansions arising prior to ART prevailed in the repertoire at every time point.

An immunoSEQ assay, version v3.0, was performed at survey level. Profiling relied on immunoSEQ multiplex PCR, and the TCRdb table lists in-frame clones only, not all of them. This table holds fewer than 40,000 clones, approximately 86% found once. Prior to DNA extraction, the samples held roughly 0.9-10 million cryopreserved PBMC. The CDR3 length is 17 residues. Per the germline V gene, CDR1 is SGHNT and CDR2 is YENEEA. Trimming took 1 base from V and 3 from J; bases not matched to a gene: 7. The origin of this receptor is a woman aged 18-35 years with HIV. The chain recombines TRBV11-3 with TRBJ2-2; TRBD2 matches at 8 bases. This specimen was unsorted PBMCs, taken just before starting antiretroviral therapy. The CDR3 DNA sequence: TGTGCCAGCAGCTTAGGACGGCTAGCGGGTGACACCGGGGAGCTGTTTTTT. Protein: CASSLGRLAGDTGELFF.